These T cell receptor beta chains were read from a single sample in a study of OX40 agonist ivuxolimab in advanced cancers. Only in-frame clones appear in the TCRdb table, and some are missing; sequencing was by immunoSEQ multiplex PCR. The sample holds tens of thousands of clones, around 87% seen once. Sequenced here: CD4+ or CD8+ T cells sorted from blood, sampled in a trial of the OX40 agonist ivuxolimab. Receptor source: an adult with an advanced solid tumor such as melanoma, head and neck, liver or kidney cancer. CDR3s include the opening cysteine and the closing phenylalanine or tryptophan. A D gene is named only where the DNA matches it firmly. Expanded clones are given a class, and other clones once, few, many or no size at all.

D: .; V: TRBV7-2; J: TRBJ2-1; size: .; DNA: TGTGCCAGCAGTTTGAGCTCCTACAATGAGCAGTTCTTC; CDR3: CASSLSSYNEQFF
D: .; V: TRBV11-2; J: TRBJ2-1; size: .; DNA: TGTGCCAGCAGCTCTCCGGGACCCCACAATGAGCAGTTCTTC; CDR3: CASSSPGPHNEQFF
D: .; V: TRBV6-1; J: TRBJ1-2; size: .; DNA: TGTGCCAGCACGGGACTAATAACCGGCTACACCTTC; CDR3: CASTGLITGYTF
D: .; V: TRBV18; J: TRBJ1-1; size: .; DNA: TGTGCCAGCTCACCCGCCCAGGGGAACACTGAAGCTTTCTTT; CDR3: CASSPAQGNTEAFF
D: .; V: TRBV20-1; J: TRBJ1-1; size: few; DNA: TGCAGTGGCGGGAACACTGAAGCTTTCTTT; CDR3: CSGGNTEAFF
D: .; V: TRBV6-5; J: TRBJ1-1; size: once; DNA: TGTGCCAGCAGTTACGCAGAGAACACTGAAGCTTTCTTT; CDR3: CASSYAENTEAFF
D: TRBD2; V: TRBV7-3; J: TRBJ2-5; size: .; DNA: TGTGCCAGCAGCGCCACTAGCGGAGGCCAAGAGACCCAGTACTTC; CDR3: CASSATSGGQETQYF
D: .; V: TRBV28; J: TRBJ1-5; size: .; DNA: TGTGCCAGCACCATTACTACAGGTCCTAGCAATCAGCCCCAGCATTTT; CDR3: CASTITTGPSNQPQHF
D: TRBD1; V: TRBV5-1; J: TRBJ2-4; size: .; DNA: TGCGCCAGCAGCCCAGACAGGGTAACGGCCATTCAGTACTTC; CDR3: CASSPDRVTAIQYF
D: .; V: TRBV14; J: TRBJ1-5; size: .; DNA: TGTGCCAGCAGCCAATCGGACAGCAATCAGCCCCAGCATTTT; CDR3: CASSQSDSNQPQHF
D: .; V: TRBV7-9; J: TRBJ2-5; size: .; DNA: TGTGCCAGCAGCTTGGGGCGGAGCCGAGAGACCCAGTACTTC; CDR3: CASSLGRSRETQYF
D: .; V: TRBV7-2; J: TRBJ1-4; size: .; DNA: TGTGCCAGCAGCTTAAGCGGGTCGAGGGGTGAAAAACTGTTTTTT; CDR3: CASSLSGSRGEKLFF
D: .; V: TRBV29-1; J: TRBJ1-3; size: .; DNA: TGCAGCGTTGAAGGTACTCTCTCTGGAAACACCATATATTTT; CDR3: CSVEGTLSGNTIYF
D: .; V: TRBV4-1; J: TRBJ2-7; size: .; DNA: TGCGCCAGCAGCGTAGCGGCGGGCTACGAGCAGTACTTC; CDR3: CASSVAAGYEQYF
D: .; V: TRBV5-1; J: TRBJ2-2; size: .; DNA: TGCGCCAGCAGCTTTGAGACTGTCGCGAACACCGGGGAGCTGTTTTTT; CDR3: CASSFETVANTGELFF
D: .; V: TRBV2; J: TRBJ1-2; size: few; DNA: TGTGCCAGCAGTGTGGCCGGAGACTACACCTTC; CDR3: CASSVAGDYTF
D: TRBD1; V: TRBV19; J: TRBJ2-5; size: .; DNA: TGTGCCAGTAGTCCGGGACAGGGGGAAGAGACCCAGTACTTC; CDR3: CASSPGQGEETQYF
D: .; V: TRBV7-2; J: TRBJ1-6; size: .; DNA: TGTGCCAGCAGCTTAGGCCTTGCCAATTCACCCCTCCACTTT; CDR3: CASSLGLANSPLHF
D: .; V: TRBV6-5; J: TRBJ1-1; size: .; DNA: TGTGCCAGCAGTGGGACCGGGACAGAAGCTTTCTTT; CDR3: CASSGTGTEAFF
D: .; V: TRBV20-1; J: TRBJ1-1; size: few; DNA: TGCAGTGCTTCCCACAGGGATTGGGCTTTCTTT; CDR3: CSASHRDWAFF
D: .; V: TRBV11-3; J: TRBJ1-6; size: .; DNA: TGTGCCAGCAGGTCTAATCGCTCACCCCTCCACTTT; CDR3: CASRSNRSPLHF
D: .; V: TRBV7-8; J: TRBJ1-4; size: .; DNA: TGTGCCAGCAGCTTAAGGGGATCGGATGAAAAACTGTTTTTT; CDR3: CASSLRGSDEKLFF
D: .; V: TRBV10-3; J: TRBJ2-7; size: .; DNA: TGTGCCATCAGTGAGAACAGGGTCCCCTACGAGCAGTACTTC; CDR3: CAISENRVPYEQYF
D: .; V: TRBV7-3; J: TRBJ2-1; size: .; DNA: TGTGCCAGCAGCTTTTTGGTTGATGGTGAGCAGTTCTTC; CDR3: CASSFLVDGEQFF
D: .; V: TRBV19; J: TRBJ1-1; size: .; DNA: TGTGCCAGTAGTAACGCGGGAGAAGCTTTCTTT; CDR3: CASSNAGEAFF
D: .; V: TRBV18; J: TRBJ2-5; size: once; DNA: TGTGCCAGCTCACCTCCAAACAGGGATAAAGAGACCCAGTACTTC; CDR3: CASSPPNRDKETQYF
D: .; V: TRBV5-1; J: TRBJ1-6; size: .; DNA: TGCGCCAGCAGCTTGGGAGGGTCACAGGGCGAGCCCCTCCACTTT; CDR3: CASSLGGSQGEPLHF
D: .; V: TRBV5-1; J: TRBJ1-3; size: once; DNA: TGCGCCAGCAGCCGAGCCGGAAATTCTGGAAACACCATATATTTT; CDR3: CASSRAGNSGNTIYF
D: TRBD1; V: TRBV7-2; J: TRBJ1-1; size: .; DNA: TGTGCCAGCAGCTCTCGACAGGGTGGTACTGAAGCTTTCTTT; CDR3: CASSSRQGGTEAFF
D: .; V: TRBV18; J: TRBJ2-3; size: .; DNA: TGTGCCAGCTCACTTCCCCTCCCCGATACGCAGTATTTT; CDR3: CASSLPLPDTQYF
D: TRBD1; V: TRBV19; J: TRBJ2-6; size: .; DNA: TGTGCCAGTAGTTCGGGACAGGTTTACTCTGGGGCCAACGTCCTGACTTTC; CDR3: CASSSGQVYSGANVLTF
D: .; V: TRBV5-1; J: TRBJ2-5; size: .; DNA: TGCGCCAGCAGCTTTGGAACGTCGGATCCCCAGTACTTC; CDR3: CASSFGTSDPQYF
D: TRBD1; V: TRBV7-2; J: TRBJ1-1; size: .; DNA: TGTGCCAGCAGCTCCCAAGGACAGGACCCCACGGGGGCTTTCTTT; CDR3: CASSSQGQDPTGAFF
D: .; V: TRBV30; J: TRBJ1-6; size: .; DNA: TGTGCCTGGAGTCTAGGGGGGGGCACTAATTCACCCCTCCACTTT; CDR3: CAWSLGGGTNSPLHF
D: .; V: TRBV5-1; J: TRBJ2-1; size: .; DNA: TGCGCCAGCAGCTTGGGGATGGGCAGTGGCCCCTACAATGAGCAGTTCTTC; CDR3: CASSLGMGSGPYNEQFF
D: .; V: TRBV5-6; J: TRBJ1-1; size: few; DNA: TGTGCCAGCAGCCAAGGGGTGGGCACAGAGAACACTGAAGCTTTCTTT; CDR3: CASSQGVGTENTEAFF
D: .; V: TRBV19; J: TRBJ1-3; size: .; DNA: TGTGCCAGTAGGGAGGACTGGAGCTCTGGAAACACCATATATTTT; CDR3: CASREDWSSGNTIYF
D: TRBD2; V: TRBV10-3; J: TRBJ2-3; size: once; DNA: TGTGCCATCACCGGGGGAGGGACAGATACGCAGTATTTT; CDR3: CAITGGGTDTQYF
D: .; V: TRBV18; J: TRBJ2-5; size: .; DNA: TGTGCCAGCTCACCGTCGACGCGCCAAGAGACCCAGTACTTC; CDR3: CASSPSTRQETQYF
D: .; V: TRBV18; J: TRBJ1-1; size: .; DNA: TGTGCCAGCTCACCAGAGGGGGGGAGCACTGAAGCTTTCTTT; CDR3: CASSPEGGSTEAFF
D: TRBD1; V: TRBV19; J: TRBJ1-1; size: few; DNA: TGTGCCAGTAGTCGACAGGGAGACACTGAAGCTTTCTTT; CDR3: CASSRQGDTEAFF
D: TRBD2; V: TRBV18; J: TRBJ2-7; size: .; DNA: TGTGCCAGCTCCCCGGTGGGAGGGACGAACGAGCAGTACTTC; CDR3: CASSPVGGTNEQYF
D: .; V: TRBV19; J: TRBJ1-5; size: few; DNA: TGTGCCAGTAGTATTCAGGGTAAAAGCAATCAGCCCCAGCATTTT; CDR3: CASSIQGKSNQPQHF